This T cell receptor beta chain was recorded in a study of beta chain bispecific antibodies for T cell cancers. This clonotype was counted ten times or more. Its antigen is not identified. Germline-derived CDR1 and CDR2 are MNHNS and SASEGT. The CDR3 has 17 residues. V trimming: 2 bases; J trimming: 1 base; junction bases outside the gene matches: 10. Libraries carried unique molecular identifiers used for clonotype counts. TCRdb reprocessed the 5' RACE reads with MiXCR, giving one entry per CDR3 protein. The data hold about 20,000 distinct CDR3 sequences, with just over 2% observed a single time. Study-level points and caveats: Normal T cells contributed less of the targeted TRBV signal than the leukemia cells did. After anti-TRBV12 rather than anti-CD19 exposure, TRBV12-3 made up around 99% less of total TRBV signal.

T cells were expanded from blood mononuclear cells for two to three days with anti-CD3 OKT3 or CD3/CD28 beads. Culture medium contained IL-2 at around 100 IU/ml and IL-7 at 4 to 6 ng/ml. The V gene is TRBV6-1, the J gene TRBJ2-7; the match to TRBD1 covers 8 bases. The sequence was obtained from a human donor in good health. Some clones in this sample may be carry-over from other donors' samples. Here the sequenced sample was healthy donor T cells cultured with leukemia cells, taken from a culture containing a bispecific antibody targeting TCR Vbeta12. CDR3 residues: CASSEHQTGGFSYEQYF. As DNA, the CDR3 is TGTGCCAGCAGTGAACATCAAACAGGGGGGTTTTCCTACGAGCAGTACTTC.